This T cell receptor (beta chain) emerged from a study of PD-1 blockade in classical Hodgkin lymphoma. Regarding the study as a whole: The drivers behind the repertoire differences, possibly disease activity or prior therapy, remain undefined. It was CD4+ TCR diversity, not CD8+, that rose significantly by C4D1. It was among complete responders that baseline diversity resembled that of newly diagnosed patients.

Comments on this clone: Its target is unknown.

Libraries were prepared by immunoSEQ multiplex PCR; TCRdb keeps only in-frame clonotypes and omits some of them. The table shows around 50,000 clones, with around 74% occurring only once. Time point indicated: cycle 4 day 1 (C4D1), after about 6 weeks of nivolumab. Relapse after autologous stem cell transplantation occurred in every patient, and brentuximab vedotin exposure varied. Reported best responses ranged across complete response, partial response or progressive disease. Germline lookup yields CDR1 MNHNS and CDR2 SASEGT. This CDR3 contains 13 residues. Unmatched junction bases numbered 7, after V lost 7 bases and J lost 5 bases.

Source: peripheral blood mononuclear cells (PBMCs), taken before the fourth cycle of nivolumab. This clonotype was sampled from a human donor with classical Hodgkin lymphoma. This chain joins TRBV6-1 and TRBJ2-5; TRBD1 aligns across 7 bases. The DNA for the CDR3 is TGTGCCAGCAATCACAGGGGTGGGGAGACCCAGTACTTC. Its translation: CASNHRGGETQYF.